This TCR beta chain was identified during a study of T cell repertoires in cytomegalovirus infection. About the research overall: Shared public TCR beta signatures pointed to both CMV infection and a matching HLA type. General study results and limits: CMV-specific HLA-C-restricted TCR beta clonotypes dominated the ex vivo response. Totalled public TCR beta family frequency picked out people who carried CMV plus the relevant HLA.

TCRdb reprocessed the reads with MiXCR, giving one entry per CDR3 protein. The table includes roughly 640,000 distinct CDR3 sequences, 20% to 25% detected once. CDR1 and CDR2 from the germline V gene are SGHDT and YYEEEE. CDR3 size: 20 residues. Points on this clonotype: Its antigen is not known. The germline gene is not matched at one end of the junction; a read error may be the cause.

This chain connects TRBV5-6 to TRBJ2-2; tentatively, D is TRBD2 (8 bases). The sequence was collected from a human donor in good health (CMV status not recorded). Some clones in this sample may be carry-over from other donors' samples. The sample consisted of CD8+ T cells from PBMCs. CDR3 coding DNA: TGTGCCAGCAGTTTGGCAGCGCCCGGGAGGGGGACAGTGAACACCGGGGAGCTGTTTTTT. Its protein product is CASSLAAPGRGTVNTGELFF.